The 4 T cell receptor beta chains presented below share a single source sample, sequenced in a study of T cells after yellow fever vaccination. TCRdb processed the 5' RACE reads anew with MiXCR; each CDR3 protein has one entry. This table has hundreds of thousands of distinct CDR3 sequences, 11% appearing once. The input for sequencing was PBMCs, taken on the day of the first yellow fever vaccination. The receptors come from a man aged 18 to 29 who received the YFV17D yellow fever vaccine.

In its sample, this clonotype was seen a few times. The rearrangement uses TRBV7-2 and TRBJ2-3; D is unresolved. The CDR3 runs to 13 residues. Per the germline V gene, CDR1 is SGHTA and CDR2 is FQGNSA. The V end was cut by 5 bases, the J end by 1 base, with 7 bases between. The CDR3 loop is CASSQGRTDTQYF. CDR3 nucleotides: TGTGCCAGCAGCCAAGGGCGCACAGATACGCAGTATTTT.

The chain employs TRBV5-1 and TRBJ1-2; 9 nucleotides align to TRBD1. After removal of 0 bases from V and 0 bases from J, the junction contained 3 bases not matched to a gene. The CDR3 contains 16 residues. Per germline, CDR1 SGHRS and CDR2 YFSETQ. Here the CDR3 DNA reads TGCGCCAGCAGCTTGGAAGGGACAGGGACTAACTATGGCTACACCTTC. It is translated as CASSLEGTGTNYGYTF.

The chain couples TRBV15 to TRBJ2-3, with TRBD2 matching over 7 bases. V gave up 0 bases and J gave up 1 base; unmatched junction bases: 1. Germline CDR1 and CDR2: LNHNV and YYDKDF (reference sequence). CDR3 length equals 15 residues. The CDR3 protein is CATSRDRGGTDTQYF. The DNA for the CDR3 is TGTGCCACCAGCAGAGATCGGGGGGGCACAGATACGCAGTATTTT.

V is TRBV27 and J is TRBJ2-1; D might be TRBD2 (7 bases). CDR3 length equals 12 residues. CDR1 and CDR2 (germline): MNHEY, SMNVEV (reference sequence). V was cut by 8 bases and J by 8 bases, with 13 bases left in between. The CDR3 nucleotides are TGTGCCAGCTTCAAGGGGGGGGATGAGCAGTTCTTC. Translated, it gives CASFKGGDEQFF.